The clone carrying this T cell receptor beta chain has ten or more counts. The CDR3 runs to 14 residues. V was pared by 5 bases and J by 3 bases, with 6 bases of the junction left unmatched. This specimen comes from a study of T cells in Graves' hyperthyroidism and ophthalmopathy. TCR beta CDR3 regions were amplified from RNA transcripts. TCR CDR3 regions were first amplified by RT-PCR with HTBI primers. TCRdb passed the multiplex PCR reads through MiXCR, listing each CDR3 protein once. The data hold 650,000 to 850,000 distinct CDR3 sequences, with approximately 18% observed a single time. Specimen: blood. The chain combines TRBV12-3 or TRBV12-4 with TRBJ1-1; 7 bases agree with TRBD1. This TCR was sampled from a woman in her 50s with Graves' hyperthyroidism that later progressed to Graves' ophthalmopathy. The CDR3 DNA reads as TGTGCCAGCAGTCGAGGGGGCGAATACACTGAAGCTTTCTTT. Translation gives CASSRGGEYTEAFF.